The following is a T cell receptor (beta chain) sequence with its context. The germline V gene has CDR1 KGHSH and CDR2 LQKENI. The CDR3 is 13 residues long. V shed 4 bases and J shed 5 bases, with 11 bases lying between them. The sample originates from a study of T cell changes during pregnancy in multiple sclerosis. Sequenced by immunoSEQ multiplex PCR; TCRdb stores in-frame clones only, minus some. Here the sample spans tens of thousands of clones, approximately 90% being singletons. The sequencing here drew on peripheral blood, taken in the second trimester of pregnancy. This chain uses TRBV18 with TRBJ2-5; the D gene is possibly TRBD1 (6 bases). The receptor was isolated from a female donor with multiple sclerosis, enrolled in a pregnancy study. This CDR3 reads CASSRGPVETQYF. DNA of the CDR3: TGTGCCAGCTCACGGGGGCCCGTGGAGACCCAGTACTTC.